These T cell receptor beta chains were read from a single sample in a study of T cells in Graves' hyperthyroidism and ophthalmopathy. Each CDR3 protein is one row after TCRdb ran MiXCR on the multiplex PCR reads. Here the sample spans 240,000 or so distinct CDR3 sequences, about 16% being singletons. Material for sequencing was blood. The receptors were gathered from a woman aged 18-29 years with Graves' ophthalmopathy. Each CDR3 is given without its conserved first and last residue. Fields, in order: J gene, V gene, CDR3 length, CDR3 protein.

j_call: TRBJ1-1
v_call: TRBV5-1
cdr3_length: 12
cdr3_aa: ASSSEGGNTEAF

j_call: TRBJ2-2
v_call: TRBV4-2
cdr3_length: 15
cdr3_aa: ASSLKRAGGLPGELF

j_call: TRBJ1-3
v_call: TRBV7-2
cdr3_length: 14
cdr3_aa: ASSLSGGLGGNTIY

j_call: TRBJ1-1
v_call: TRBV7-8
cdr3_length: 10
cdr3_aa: ASSITGDEAF

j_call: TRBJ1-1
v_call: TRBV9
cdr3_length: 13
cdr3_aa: ASSVDSFWDTEAF

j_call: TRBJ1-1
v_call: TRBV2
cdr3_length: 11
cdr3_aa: ASSANGNTEAF

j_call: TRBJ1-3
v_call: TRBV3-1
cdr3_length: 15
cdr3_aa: ASSQTTGGYSGNTIY

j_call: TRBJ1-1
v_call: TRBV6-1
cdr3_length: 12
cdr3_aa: ASSETLANTEAF

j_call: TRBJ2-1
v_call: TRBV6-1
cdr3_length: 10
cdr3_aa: ASSGATWEQF

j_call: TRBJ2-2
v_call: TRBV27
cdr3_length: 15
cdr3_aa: ASSLGASGGMIGELF

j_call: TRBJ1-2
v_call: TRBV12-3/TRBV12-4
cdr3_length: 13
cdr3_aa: ASSFKLGVNYGYT

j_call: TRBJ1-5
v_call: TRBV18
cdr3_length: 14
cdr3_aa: TSSPPGAGPNQPQH

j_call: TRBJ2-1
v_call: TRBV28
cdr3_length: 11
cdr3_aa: ASSISGYNEQF

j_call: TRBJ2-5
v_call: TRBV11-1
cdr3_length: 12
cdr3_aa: ASTLQDSQETQY

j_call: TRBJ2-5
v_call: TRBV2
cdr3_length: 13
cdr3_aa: ASTRWLAGGETQY

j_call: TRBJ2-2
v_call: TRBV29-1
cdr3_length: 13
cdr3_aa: SVLPGQGWTGELF